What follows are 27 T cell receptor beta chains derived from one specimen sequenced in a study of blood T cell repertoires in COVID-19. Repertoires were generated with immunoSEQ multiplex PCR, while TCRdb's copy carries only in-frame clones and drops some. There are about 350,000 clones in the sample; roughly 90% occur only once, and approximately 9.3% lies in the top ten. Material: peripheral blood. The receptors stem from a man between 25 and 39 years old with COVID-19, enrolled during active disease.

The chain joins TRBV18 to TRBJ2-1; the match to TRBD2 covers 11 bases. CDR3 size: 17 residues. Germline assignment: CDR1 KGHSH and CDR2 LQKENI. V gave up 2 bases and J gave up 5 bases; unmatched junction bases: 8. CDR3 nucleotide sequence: TGTGCCAGCTCACCAAGGGGGGCACTAGCGGGAGACAATGAGCAGTTCTTC. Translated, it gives CASSPRGALAGDNEQFF.

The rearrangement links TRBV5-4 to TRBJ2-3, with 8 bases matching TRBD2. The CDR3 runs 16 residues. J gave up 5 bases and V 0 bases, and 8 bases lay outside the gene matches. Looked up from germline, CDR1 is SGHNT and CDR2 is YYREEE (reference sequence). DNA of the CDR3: TGTGCCAGCAGCTTGGACGGGGGGGCAGGGCAAGATACGCAGTATTTT. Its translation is CASSLDGGAGQDTQYF.

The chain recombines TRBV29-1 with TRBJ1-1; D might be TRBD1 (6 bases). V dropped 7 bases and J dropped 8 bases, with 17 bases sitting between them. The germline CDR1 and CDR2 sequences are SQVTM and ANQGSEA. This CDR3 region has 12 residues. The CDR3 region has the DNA TGCAGCGCCTGGACAACAGGGACGGAAGCTTTCTTT. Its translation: CSAWTTGTEAFF.

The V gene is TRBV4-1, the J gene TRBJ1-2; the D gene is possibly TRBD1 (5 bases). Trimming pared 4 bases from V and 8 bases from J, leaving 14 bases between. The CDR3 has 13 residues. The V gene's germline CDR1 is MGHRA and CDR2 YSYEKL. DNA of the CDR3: TGCGCCAGCAGCCTGAACGCGGACAAAGGCTACACCTTC. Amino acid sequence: CASSLNADKGYTF.

The CDR3 loop reads CASSQEGWTSGGQSETQYF. The CDR3 nucleotides read TGTGCCAGCAGCCAAGAGGGCTGGACTAGCGGGGGGCAATCAGAGACCCAGTACTTC. The rearrangement uses TRBV3-1 (or the pseudogene TRBV3-2) and TRBJ2-5, with 14 nucleotides matching TRBD2. The CDR3 is 19 amino acids. Per the germline V gene, CDR1 is LGHDT and CDR2 is YNNKEL (reference sequence). The ends lost 0 bases at V and 4 bases at J; junction bases unmatched: 10.

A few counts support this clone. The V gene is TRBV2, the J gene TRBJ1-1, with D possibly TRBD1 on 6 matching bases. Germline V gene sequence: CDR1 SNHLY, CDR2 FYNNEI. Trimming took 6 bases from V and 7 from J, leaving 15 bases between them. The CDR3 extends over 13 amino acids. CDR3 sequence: CASSLGQQVEAFF. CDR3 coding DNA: TGTGCCAGCAGCCTGGGACAACAAGTTGAAGCTTTCTTT. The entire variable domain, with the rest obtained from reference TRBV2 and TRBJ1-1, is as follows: EPEVTQTPSHQVTQMGQEVILRCVPISNHLYFYWYRQILGQKVEFLVSFYNNEISEKSEIFDDQFSVERPDGSNFTLKIRSTKLEDSAMYFCASSLGQQVEAFFGQGTRLTVV.

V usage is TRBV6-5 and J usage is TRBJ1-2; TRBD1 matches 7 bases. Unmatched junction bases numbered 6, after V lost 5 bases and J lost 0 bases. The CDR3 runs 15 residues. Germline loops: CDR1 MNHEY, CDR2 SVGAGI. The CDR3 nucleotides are TGTGCCAGCAGTCCTCCGACAGGGTCTAACTATGGCTACACCTTC. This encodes CASSPPTGSNYGYTF.

For the CDR3, the DNA is TGTGCCAGCTGCTCAGGGGTATCAGTGTCCTATGGCTACACCTTC. Its translation is CASCSGVSVSYGYTF. The chain employs TRBV28 and TRBJ1-2; D is possibly TRBD1 (6 bases). From germline, CDR1 is MDHEN and CDR2 SYDVKM. The V gene lost 8 bases and the J gene lost 4 bases, with 20 bases spanning the gap. The CDR3 has 15 amino acids.

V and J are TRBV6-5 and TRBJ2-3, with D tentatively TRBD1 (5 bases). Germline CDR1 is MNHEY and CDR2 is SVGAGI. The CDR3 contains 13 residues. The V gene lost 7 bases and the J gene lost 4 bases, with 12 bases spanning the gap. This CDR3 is CASKPTDPDTQYF. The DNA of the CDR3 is TGTGCCAGCAAACCGACAGATCCAGATACGCAGTATTTT.

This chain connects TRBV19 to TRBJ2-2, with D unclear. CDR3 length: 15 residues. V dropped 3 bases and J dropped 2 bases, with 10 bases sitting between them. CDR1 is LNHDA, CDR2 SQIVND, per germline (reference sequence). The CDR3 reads CASSISRSNTGELFF. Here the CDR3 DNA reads TGTGCCAGTAGTATTTCGAGATCCAACACCGGGGAGCTGTTTTTT.

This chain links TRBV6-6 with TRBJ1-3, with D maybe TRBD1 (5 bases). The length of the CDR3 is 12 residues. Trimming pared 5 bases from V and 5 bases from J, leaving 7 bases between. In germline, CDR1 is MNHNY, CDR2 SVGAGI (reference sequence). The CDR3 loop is CASSRQRNTIYF. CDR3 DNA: TGTGCCAGCAGTAGACAGAGAAACACCATATATTTT.

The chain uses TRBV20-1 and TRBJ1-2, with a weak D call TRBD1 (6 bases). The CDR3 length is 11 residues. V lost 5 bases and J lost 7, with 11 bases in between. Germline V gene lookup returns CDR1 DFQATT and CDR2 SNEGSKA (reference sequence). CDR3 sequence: CSAGGGPGYTF. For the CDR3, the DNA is TGCAGTGCTGGGGGGGGGCCTGGCTACACCTTC.

CDR3 coding DNA: TGCGCCAGCAGCTTGGCGCAGGCTTGGGAGACCCAGTACTTC. Its protein is CASSLAQAWETQYF. The chain couples TRBV5-1 to TRBJ2-5; D call uncertain. The V gene's germline CDR1 is SGHRS and CDR2 YFSETQ. The length of the CDR3 is 14 residues. The V end was cut by 0 bases, the J end by 5 bases, with 11 bases between.

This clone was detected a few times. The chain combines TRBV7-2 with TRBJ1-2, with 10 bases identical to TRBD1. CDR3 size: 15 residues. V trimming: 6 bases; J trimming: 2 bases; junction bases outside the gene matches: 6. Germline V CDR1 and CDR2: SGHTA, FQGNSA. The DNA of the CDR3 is TGTGCCAGCAGTTTTACGGGACAGGGGAACTATGGCTACACCTTC. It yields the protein CASSFTGQGNYGYTF.

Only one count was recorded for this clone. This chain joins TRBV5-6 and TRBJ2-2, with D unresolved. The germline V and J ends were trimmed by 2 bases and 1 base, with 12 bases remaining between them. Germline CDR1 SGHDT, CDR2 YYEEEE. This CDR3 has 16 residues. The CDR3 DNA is TGTGCCAGCAGCTTCTTCAGGTGGATGAACACCGGGGAGCTGTTTTTT. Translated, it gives CASSFFRWMNTGELFF. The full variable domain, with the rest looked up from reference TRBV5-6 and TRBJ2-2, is DAGVTQSPTHLIKTRGQQVTLRCSPKSGHDTVSWYQQALGQGPQFIFQYYEEEERQRGNFPDRFSGHQFPNYSSELNVNALLLGDSALYLCASSFFRWMNTGELFFGEGSRLTVL.

CDR3 nucleotides: TGTGCCAGCAGCGTAGGGCCGGGGGGGCCCACCTACGAGCAGTACTTC. It is translated as CASSVGPGGPTYEQYF. The rearrangement uses TRBV9 and TRBJ2-7; 8 nucleotides match TRBD2. V dropped 0 bases and J dropped 2; count of bases not matched to a gene: 7. This CDR3 contains 16 residues. Germline V gene data show CDR1 as SGDLS and CDR2 as YYNGEE.

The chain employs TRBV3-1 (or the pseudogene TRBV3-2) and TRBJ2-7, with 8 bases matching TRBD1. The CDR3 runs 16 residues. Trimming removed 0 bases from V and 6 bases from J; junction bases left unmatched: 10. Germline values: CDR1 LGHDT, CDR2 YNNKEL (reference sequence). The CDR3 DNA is TGTGCCAGCAGCCAAGAGAGGGGCAGGGGGCCGCTCGAGCAGTACTTC. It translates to CASSQERGRGPLEQYF.

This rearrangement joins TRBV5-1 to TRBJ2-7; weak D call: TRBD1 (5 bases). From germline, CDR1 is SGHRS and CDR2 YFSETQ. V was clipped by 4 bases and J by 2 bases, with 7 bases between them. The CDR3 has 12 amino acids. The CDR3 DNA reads TGCGCCAGCAGCCTGGACACCTACGAGCAGTACTTC. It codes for CASSLDTYEQYF.

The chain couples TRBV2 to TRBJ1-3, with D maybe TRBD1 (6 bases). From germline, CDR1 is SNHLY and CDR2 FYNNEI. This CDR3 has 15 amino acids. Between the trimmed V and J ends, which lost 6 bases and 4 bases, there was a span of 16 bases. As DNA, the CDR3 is TGTGCCAGCAGACGGGACAACGGCCCGGGAAACACCATATATTTT. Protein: CASRRDNGPGNTIYF. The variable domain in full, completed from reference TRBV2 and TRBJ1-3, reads EPEVTQTPSHQVTQMGQEVILRCVPISNHLYFYWYRQILGQKVEFLVSFYNNEISEKSEIFDDQFSVERPDGSNFTLKIRSTKLEDSAMYFCASRRDNGPGNTIYFGEGSWLTVV.

The CDR3 region is CASSPQGQGPSYEQYF. As DNA, the CDR3 is TGCGCCAGCAGCCCTCAGGGTCAGGGTCCCTCCTACGAGCAGTACTTC. The chain is built from TRBV5-1 and TRBJ2-7; tentatively, D is TRBD1 (5 bases). Deletions cut 4 bases from V and 0 bases from J, with 17 bases between. This CDR3 is 16 amino acids long. Germline CDR1 is SGHRS and CDR2 is YFSETQ. Variable domain in full (rest from reference TRBV5-1 and TRBJ2-7): KAGVTQTPRYLIKTRGQQVTLSCSPISGHRSVSWYQQTPGQGLQFLFEYFSETQRNKGNFPGRFSGRQFSNSRSEMNVSTLELGDSALYLCASSPQGQGPSYEQYFGPGTRLTVT.

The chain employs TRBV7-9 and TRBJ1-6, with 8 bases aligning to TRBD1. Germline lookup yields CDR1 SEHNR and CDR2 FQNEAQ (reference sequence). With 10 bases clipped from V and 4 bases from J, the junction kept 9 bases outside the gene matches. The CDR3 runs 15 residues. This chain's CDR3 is CATRTGITYNSPLHF. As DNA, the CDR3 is TGTGCCACCAGGACAGGGATAACTTATAATTCACCCCTCCACTTT. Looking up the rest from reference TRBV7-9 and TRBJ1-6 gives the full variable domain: DTGVSQNPRHKITKRGQNVTFRCDPISEHNRLYWYRQTLGQGPEFLTYFQNEAQLEKSRLLSDRFSAERPKGSFSTLEIQRTEQGDSAMYLCATRTGITYNSPLHFGNGTRLTVT.

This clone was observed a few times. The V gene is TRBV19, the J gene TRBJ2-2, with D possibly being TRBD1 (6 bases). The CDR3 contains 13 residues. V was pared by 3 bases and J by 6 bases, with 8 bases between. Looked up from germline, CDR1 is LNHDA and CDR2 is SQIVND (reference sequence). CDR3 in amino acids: CASSINRAGELFF. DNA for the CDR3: TGTGCCAGTAGTATCAACAGGGCCGGGGAGCTGTTTTTT.

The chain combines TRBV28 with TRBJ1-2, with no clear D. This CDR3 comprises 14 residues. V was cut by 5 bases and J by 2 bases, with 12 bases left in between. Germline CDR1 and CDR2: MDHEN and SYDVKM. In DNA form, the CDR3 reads TGTGCCAGCAGTCCCCTTTCAGGCAACTATGGCTACACCTTC. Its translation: CASSPLSGNYGYTF.

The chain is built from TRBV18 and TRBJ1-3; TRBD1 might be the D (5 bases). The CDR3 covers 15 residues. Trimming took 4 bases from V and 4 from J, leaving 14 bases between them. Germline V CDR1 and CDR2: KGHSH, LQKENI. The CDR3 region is CASSLPGTLGNTIYF. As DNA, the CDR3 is TGTGCCAGCTCACTACCCGGGACTCTAGGAAACACCATATATTTT.

The chain's CDR3 is CASTPDRGLDGYTF. The DNA of the CDR3 is TGTGCCAGCACCCCGGACAGGGGGTTGGATGGCTACACCTTC. This chain links TRBV25-1 with TRBJ1-2; 10 bases align to TRBD1. Trimming removed 7 bases from V and 6 bases from J; junction bases left unmatched: 8. The CDR3 length is 14 residues. CDR1 and CDR2 (germline): MGHDK, SYGVNS.

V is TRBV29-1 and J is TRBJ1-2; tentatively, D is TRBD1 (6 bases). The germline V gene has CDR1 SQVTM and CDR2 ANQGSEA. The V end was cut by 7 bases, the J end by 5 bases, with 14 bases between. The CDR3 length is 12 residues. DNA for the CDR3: TGCAGCGGGGGGGGTACAGGGTATGGCTACACCTTC. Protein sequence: CSGGGTGYGYTF. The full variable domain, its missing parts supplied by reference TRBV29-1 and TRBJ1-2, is SAVISQKPSRDICQRGTSLTIQCQVDSQVTMMFWYRQQPGQSLTLIATANQGSEATYESGFVIDKFPISRPNLTFSTLTVSNMSPEDSSIYLCSGGGTGYGYTFGSGTRLTVV.

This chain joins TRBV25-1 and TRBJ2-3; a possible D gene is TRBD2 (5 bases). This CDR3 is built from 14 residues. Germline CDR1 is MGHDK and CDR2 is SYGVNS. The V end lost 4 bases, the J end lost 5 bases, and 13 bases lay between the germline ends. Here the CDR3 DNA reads TGTGCCAGCAGTGCGCAGTTAGGGAGAGATACGCAGTATTTT. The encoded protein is CASSAQLGRDTQYF. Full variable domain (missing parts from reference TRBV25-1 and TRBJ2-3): EADIYQTPRYLVIGTGKKITLECSQTMGHDKMYWYQQDPGMELHLIHYSYGVNSTEKGDLSSESTVSRIRTEHFPLTLESARPSHTSQYLCASSAQLGRDTQYFGPGTRLTVL.